Presented here are 3 T cell receptor beta chains from one specimen sequenced in a study of human versus mouse CDR3 diversity and MHC coevolution. Assay used: immunoSEQ multiplex PCR; TCRdb lists only in-frame clones, some missing. The sample records about 83,000 clones, about nine tenths being singletons. Sequencing input: naive CD4+ T cells from blood. Subset indicated: CD45RO-negative CD62L-positive naive CD4 T cells. Receptors originate from a person aged 30-69 years in good health.

The chain links TRBV2 to TRBJ1-5; 7 bases map to TRBD1. Per germline, CDR1 SNHLY and CDR2 FYNNEI. The V segment lost 6 bases and the J segment 5 bases; nucleotides outside the gene matches: 4. This CDR3 region has 13 residues. The CDR3 DNA sequence: TGTGCCAGCAGCGAGACAGGGTATCAGCCCCAGCATTTT. This codes for CASSETGYQPQHF.

This clone was seen a single time. The J gene is TRBJ1-5, the V gene TRBV18, with TRBD1 identical over 7 bases. With V trimmed by 3 bases and J by 6 bases, 2 bases remained unmatched. Germline V gene lookup returns CDR1 KGHSH and CDR2 LQKENI. There are 13 residues in the CDR3. CDR3 sequence (DNA): TGTGCCAGCTCACCGGACAGGCCTCAGCCCCAGCATTTT. This gives the protein CASSPDRPQPQHF.

A word on this clone: Germline and junction disagree at one end, which may indicate a read error. Other DNA variants within this sample encode the same CDR3. The V and J genes are TRBV18 and TRBJ1-5, with TRBD1 as a possible D gene (5 bases). The length of the CDR3 is 16 residues. The germline gives CDR1 KGHSH, CDR2 LQKENI. CDR3 coding DNA: TGCGCCAGCTCACCATCTCCGGGGGGGGGCAATCAGCCCCAGCATTTT. Amino acid sequence: CASSPSPGGGNQPQHF.